This entry lists 5 T cell receptor beta chains sequenced from one sample in a study of tumor-infiltrating lymphocytes in localized non-small cell lung cancer. Assay used: immunoSEQ multiplex PCR; TCRdb lists only in-frame clones, some missing. This sample carries about 13,000 clones, around 68% of them seen once, and the ten largest clones take 9.4%. Sequencing was done on a sample of uninvolved lung tissue not adjacent to the tumor. These receptor sequences come from a human donor with non-small cell lung cancer.

This clone is judged medium-sized. V and J are TRBV2 and TRBJ2-7, with D tentatively TRBD1 (6 bases). Trimming cost V 6 bases and J 3 bases, with 18 bases left between them. Germline CDR1 is SNHLY and CDR2 is FYNNEI. The CDR3 covers 15 residues. The CDR3 DNA reads as TGTGCCAGCAGCGAAAACAGGGAGCCGCACTACGAGCAGTACTTC. The encoded protein is CASSENREPHYEQYF.

The chain employs TRBV6-5 and TRBJ1-3, with 9 bases aligning to TRBD1. The CDR3 covers 15 residues. CDR1 is MNHEY, CDR2 SVGAGI, per germline. V trimming: 6 bases; J trimming: 4 bases; junction bases outside the gene matches: 7. CDR3 DNA: TGTGCCAGCAGGGGACGGACAGGGGACGGAAACACCATATATTTT. As protein: CASRGRTGDGNTIYF.

The gene calls are TRBV5-5 and TRBJ1-1; D uncertain. This CDR3 is 14 amino acids long. The V end was cut by 5 bases, the J end by 5 bases, with 16 bases between. CDR1 is SGHKS, CDR2 YYEKEE, per germline (reference sequence). CDR3 amino acids: CASSFDVMSTEAFF. The CDR3 coding sequence is TGTGCCAGCAGTTTCGACGTAATGAGTACTGAAGCTTTCTTT.

J is TRBJ2-1 and V is TRBV11-2; D is possibly TRBD1 (5 bases). The CDR3 length is 15 residues. Germline V CDR1 and CDR2: SGHAT, FQNNGV. Trimming stripped 4 bases from V and 6 bases from J, with 16 bases between. CDR3 sequence: CASSSQLDRANEQFF. DNA of the CDR3: TGTGCCAGCAGCTCCCAGTTAGACAGAGCCAATGAGCAGTTCTTC.

This clone was counted only a few times. V gene TRBV7-8 combines with J gene TRBJ1-1, with D possibly TRBD1 on 6 matching bases. Trimming took 3 bases from V and 0 from J, leaving 8 bases between them. The CDR3 totals 14 residues. Germline values: CDR1 SGHVS, CDR2 FQNEAQ. CDR3 loop: CASSFGQLNTEAFF. CDR3 DNA sequence: TGTGCCAGCAGCTTTGGACAGTTGAACACTGAAGCTTTCTTT. Full variable domain (missing parts from reference TRBV7-8 and TRBJ1-1): GAGVSQSPRYKVAKRGQDVALRCDPISGHVSLFWYQQALGQGPEFLTYFQNEAQLDKSGLPSDRFFAERPEGSVSTLKIQRTQQEDSAVYLCASSFGQLNTEAFFGQGTRLTVV.